This T cell receptor beta chain was retrieved from a study of CD8+CD57+ T cells in acquired aplastic anemia. This clonotype was observed many times. For sequencing, patients were chosen who had shown expansion of CD8+CD57+ cells by flow cytometry. Each patient carried a diagnosis of severe acquired aplastic anemia. For CDR3 and TCR beta VDJ profiling, genomic DNA was the template used. One entry per CDR3 protein results from TCRdb running MiXCR on the reads. The sample contains some 120,000 distinct CDR3 sequences, about 43% of which appear only once. Between the trimmed V and J ends, which lost 7 bases and 4 bases, there was a span of 25 bases. The length of the CDR3 is 17 residues. The germline V gene has CDR1 MGHDK and CDR2 SYGVNS.

The sequence was obtained from a human donor with aplastic anemia. Input material: sorted CD4+, CD8+, or CD8+CD57+ T cells (not recorded which) from PBMCs. The V call is TRBV25-1, the J call TRBJ1-2; D is ambiguous. DNA of the CDR3: TGTGCCAGCACGGCCTCCCTCGGGAACACTAAACCCTATGGCTACACCTTC. Protein: CASTASLGNTKPYGYTF.